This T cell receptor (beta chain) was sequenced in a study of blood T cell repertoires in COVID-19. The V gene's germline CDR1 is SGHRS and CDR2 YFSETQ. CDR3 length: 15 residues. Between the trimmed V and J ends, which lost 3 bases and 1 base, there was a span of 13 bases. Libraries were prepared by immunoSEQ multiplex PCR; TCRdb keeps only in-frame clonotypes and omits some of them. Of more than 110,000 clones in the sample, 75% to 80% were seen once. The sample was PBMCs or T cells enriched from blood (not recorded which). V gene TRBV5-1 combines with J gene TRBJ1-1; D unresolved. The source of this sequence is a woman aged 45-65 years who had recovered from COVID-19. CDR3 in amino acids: CASSWPRGTNTEAFF. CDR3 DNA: TGCGCCAGCAGCTGGCCCCGGGGAACGAACACTGAAGCTTTCTTT.